This T cell receptor beta chain was sequenced during a study of graft-versus-host responses after intestinal transplantation. This clone was detected a few times. The antigen remains unidentified. The V segment lost 1 base and the J segment 3 bases; nucleotides outside the gene matches: 11. CDR1 and CDR2 from the germline V gene are MDHEN and SYDVKM. CDR3 length: 17 amino acids. TCRdb keeps only in-frame clones here, not all; method: immunoSEQ multiplex PCR. This table has under 100,000 clones, 82% appearing once. Source: unstimulated CD4+ T cells sorted from spleen or lymph node cells, taken before intestinal transplant. The V gene is TRBV28, the J gene TRBJ2-7; 8 nucleotides line up with TRBD2. This clonotype was obtained from a human donor who received an intestinal transplant. CDR3 sequence (DNA): TGTGCCAGCAGTTTATCTGCGGGAGCGGGAGTAGACTACGAGCAGTACTTC. Its translation: CASSLSAGAGVDYEQYF.